This T cell receptor beta chain was sequenced for a study of blood T cell repertoires in COVID-19. TCRdb's table, derived via immunoSEQ multiplex PCR, lists solely in-frame clones and lacks some. The sample includes some 150,000 clones, 80% to 85% of them seen just once. The V and J ends lost 7 bases and 5 bases, in that order; junction bases with no gene match: 8. The CDR3 has 14 residues. Germline CDR1 and CDR2: LNHDA and SQIVND (reference sequence). The sequenced sample was peripheral blood. The chain combines TRBV19 with TRBJ2-5; 9 bases align to TRBD2. The sequence derives from a human donor with acute or convalescent COVID-19. The donor label of this sample is uncertain. CDR3 amino acids: CASTPGTSHETQYF. The CDR3 nucleotides read TGTGCCAGTACCCCAGGGACTAGCCATGAGACCCAGTACTTC.